One and the same sample provided the 32 T cell receptor beta chains below, sequenced in a study of cytomegalovirus exposure and HLA in healthy donors. The PCR had 60 Vbeta and 13 Jbeta primers. Some clones are missing from TCRdb's copy, which holds only in-frame ones; the method was immunoSEQ multiplex PCR. The sample consists of 30,000 to 45,000 clones, 84% of them appearing once. The specimen sequenced was PBMCs. The receptors originated from a woman aged 18-29 years in good health and CMV-seronegative.

The chain combines TRBV6-1 with TRBJ1-5; 10 bases agree with TRBD1. Germline V CDR1 and CDR2: MNHNS, SASEGT. V shed 6 bases, J shed 6 bases, and the junction held 8 bases outside the gene matches. The CDR3 spans 15 residues. The CDR3: CASRDRDRGIQPQHF. The CDR3 DNA reads as TGTGCCAGCAGAGACCGGGACAGGGGTATTCAGCCCCAGCATTTT.

V is TRBV5-5 and J is TRBJ1-5; no firm D call. V lost 4 bases and J lost 5, with 13 bases in between. The germline V gene encodes CDR1 SGHKS and CDR2 YYEKEE (reference sequence). The CDR3 spans 14 residues. The CDR3 DNA reads TGTGCCAGCAGCGCCGGGAGCGGAGATCAGCCCCAGCATTTT. It is translated as CASSAGSGDQPQHF.

The chain recombines TRBV15 with TRBJ1-5, with 8 bases fitting TRBD1. This CDR3 region has 16 residues. Germline CDR1 and CDR2: LNHNV and YYDKDF (reference sequence). V trimming: 0 bases; J trimming: 7 bases; junction bases outside the gene matches: 8. CDR3 sequence (DNA): TGTGCCACCAGCAGAGATCAGGGGGCCTCTGGACAGCCCCAGCATTTT. This sequence encodes CATSRDQGASGQPQHF.

This rearrangement joins TRBV7-9 to TRBJ2-1, with TRBD2 matching 8 bases. CDR3 length: 14 residues. In germline, CDR1 is SEHNR, CDR2 FQNEAQ (reference sequence). Losses at the gene ends were 9 bases for V and 0 bases for J; bases not matched to a gene: 4. CDR3 protein: CARDSGSSYNEQFF. CDR3 nucleotides: TGTGCCAGAGACAGCGGGAGCTCCTACAATGAGCAGTTCTTC.

The chain joins TRBV6-1 to TRBJ1-5; the D is unclear. The germline V gene encodes CDR1 MNHNS and CDR2 SASEGT. V gave up 3 bases and J gave up 3 bases, with 9 bases separating them. This CDR3 contains 14 residues. The CDR3 DNA is TGTGCCAGCAGTGACCAGACTTTCAATCAGCCCCAGCATTTT. Residues: CASSDQTFNQPQHF.

J is TRBJ2-1 and V is TRBV4-3; 9 positions match TRBD2. Germline CDR1 reads LGHNA; CDR2 reads YSLEER. After removal of 0 bases from V and 2 bases from J, the junction contained 14 bases not matched to a gene. The CDR3 runs to 20 residues. The CDR3 region has the DNA TGCGCCAGCAGCCAAGATCTGGCTAGCGGGATTTCTTACCCCTACAATGAGCAGTTCTTC. This gives the protein CASSQDLASGISYPYNEQFF.

This clone was seen more than once but under ten times. The chain carries TRBV7-9 and TRBJ2-7; D may be TRBD1 (6 bases). The CDR3 has 14 residues. Trimming took 1 base from V and 2 from J, leaving 9 bases between them. Germline lookup yields CDR1 SEHNR and CDR2 FQNEAQ (reference sequence). CDR3 bases: TGTGCCAGCAGCTTAGAGACAGGTGCCTACGAGCAGTACTTC. Amino acid sequence: CASSLETGAYEQYF.

The chain combines TRBV7-2 with TRBJ1-5, with D possibly being TRBD1 (5 bases). Germline V CDR1 and CDR2: SGHTA, FQGNSA. Between the trimmed V and J ends, which lost 1 base and 6 bases, there was a span of 7 bases. The CDR3 runs 13 residues. The CDR3 protein is CASSLDQGQPQHF. The CDR3 DNA is TGTGCCAGCAGCTTAGATCAGGGTCAGCCCCAGCATTTT.

This sequence joins TRBV7-9 and TRBJ2-7; 11 bases line up with TRBD2. Germline values: CDR1 SEHNR, CDR2 FQNEAQ (reference sequence). The CDR3 has 15 residues. V was pared by 2 bases and J by 5 bases, with 5 bases of the junction left unmatched. CDR3 DNA: TGTGCCAGCAGCTTACAGACTAGCGGGAACGACGAGCAGTACTTC. It specifies CASSLQTSGNDEQYF.

The chain links TRBV28 to TRBJ1-2; TRBD1 matches at 7 bases. J lost 0 bases, V lost 5 bases, and 9 bases had no gene match. Per germline, CDR1 MDHEN and CDR2 SYDVKM. The CDR3 loop spans 16 amino acids. CDR3 amino acids: CASSPKRRGANYGYTF. The CDR3 nucleotides are TGTGCCAGCAGTCCCAAACGCAGGGGGGCTAACTATGGCTACACCTTC.

The genes are TRBV5-4 and TRBJ2-7, with TRBD2 matching 9 bases. CDR3 size: 14 residues. With V trimmed by 2 bases and J by 7 bases, 7 bases remained unmatched. The germline V gene has CDR1 SGHNT and CDR2 YYREEE (reference sequence). The CDR3 is CASSLAGGHREQYF. CDR3 bases: TGTGCCAGCAGCTTAGCGGGAGGCCACCGAGAGCAGTACTTC.

This chain joins TRBV6-6 and TRBJ1-1; D perhaps matches TRBD1 (5 bases). Trimming left V 4 bases short and J 8 bases short, with 8 bases between. The CDR3 covers 11 residues. CDR1 and CDR2 (germline): MNHNY, SVGAGI (reference sequence). CDR3 bases: TGTGCCAGCAGTTTAACAGGAGAAGCTTTCTTT. This encodes CASSLTGEAFF.

This rearrangement joins TRBV7-6 to TRBJ1-5, with 7 bases that match TRBD1. Trimming removed 3 bases from V and 0 bases from J; junction bases left unmatched: 2. Germline lookup yields CDR1 SGHVS and CDR2 FNYEAQ. The CDR3 consists of 15 residues. CDR3 DNA: TGTGCCAGCAGCTTGGGACAGAGTAGCAATCAGCCCCAGCATTTT. Protein product: CASSLGQSSNQPQHF.

This sequence joins TRBV13 and TRBJ1-1; 8 bases match TRBD1. V trimming: 8 bases; J trimming: 1 base; junction bases outside the gene matches: 3. Germline V lookup: CDR1 PRHDT, CDR2 FYEKMQ (reference sequence). The CDR3 is 13 amino acids. The CDR3 sequence is CASGGQGNTEAFF. In DNA form, the CDR3 reads TGTGCCAGCGGCGGACAGGGGAACACTGAAGCTTTCTTT. The full variable domain, in which reference TRBV13 and TRBJ1-1 provide the parts outside the CDR3, is AAGVIQSPRHLIKEKRETATLKCYPIPRHDTVYWYQQGPGQDPQFLISFYEKMQSDKGSIPDRFSAQQFSDYHSELNMSSLELGDSALYFCASGGQGNTEAFFGQGTRLTVV.

Here the CDR3 reads CASSLDSAFYNEQFF. The CDR3, as DNA: TGTGCCAGCAGCTTAGACAGCGCCTTCTACAATGAGCAGTTCTTC. The chain is built from TRBV11-3 and TRBJ2-1; no reliable D call. Germline V gene data show CDR1 as SGHNT and CDR2 as YENEEA. The CDR3 extends over 15 amino acids. Trimming took 0 bases from V and 3 from J, leaving 9 bases between them. Supplemented by reference TRBV11-3 and TRBJ2-1, the full variable domain reads EAGVVQSPRYKIIEKKQPVAFWCNPISGHNTLYWYLQNLGQGPELLIRYENEEAVDDSQLPKDRFSAERLKGVDSTLKIQPAELGDSAVYLCASSLDSAFYNEQFFGPGTRLTVL.

The gene calls are TRBV19 and TRBJ1-6; the D gene is possibly TRBD1 (5 bases). CDR3 length: 13 residues. Germline V CDR1 and CDR2: LNHDA, SQIVND (reference sequence). The V and J ends lost 8 bases and 5 bases respectively, with 10 bases between them. The CDR3 is CASAQVDNSPLHF. In DNA, the CDR3 is TGTGCCAGTGCACAGGTAGATAATTCACCCCTCCACTTT.

The chain couples TRBV5-1 to TRBJ2-1, with 10 positions matching TRBD2. Trimming cost V 4 bases and J 0 bases; bases outside gene matches: 4. This CDR3 comprises 16 residues. CDR1 and CDR2 from the germline V gene are SGHRS and YFSETQ. CDR3: CASSLSGGFSYNEQFF. The CDR3 DNA follows: TGCGCCAGCAGCCTTAGCGGGGGGTTCTCCTACAATGAGCAGTTCTTC. Complete variable domain (other parts from reference TRBV5-1 and TRBJ2-1): KAGVTQTPRYLIKTRGQQVTLSCSPISGHRSVSWYQQTPGQGLQFLFEYFSETQRNKGNFPGRFSGRQFSNSRSEMNVSTLELGDSALYLCASSLSGGFSYNEQFFGPGTRLTVL.

This rearrangement joins TRBV4-1 to TRBJ2-2; TRBD1 aligns across 8 bases. The CDR3 runs 17 residues. The V and J ends lost 4 bases and 4 bases, in that order; junction bases with no gene match: 11. Germline-derived CDR1 and CDR2 are MGHRA and YSYEKL. In DNA form, the CDR3 reads TGCGCCAGCAGCCCTCCGGGCAGGGGGCGTTTCACCGGGGAGCTGTTTTTT. This translates into CASSPPGRGRFTGELFF.

The CDR3 is CASSREPTRTEAFF. In nucleotides, the CDR3 is TGTGCCAGTAGTAGAGAGCCTACGAGAACTGAAGCTTTCTTT. This rearrangement joins TRBV19 to TRBJ1-1; D uncertain. The CDR3 loop spans 14 amino acids. Germline V CDR1 and CDR2: LNHDA, SQIVND (reference sequence). Trimming stripped 4 bases from V and 5 bases from J, with 14 bases between.

The chain links TRBV4-3 to TRBJ2-5; TRBD2 aligns across 7 bases. This CDR3 region has 15 residues. Germline CDR1 and CDR2: LGHNA and YSLEER. Trimming cost V 2 bases and J 5 bases; bases outside gene matches: 8. The CDR3 loop is CASSQWGREGETQYF. The CDR3 DNA reads as TGCGCCAGCAGCCAATGGGGCAGGGAGGGGGAGACCCAGTACTTC.

The genes are TRBV5-1 and TRBJ1-1; possible D gene TRBD1, 5 bases. Trimming took 4 bases from V and 5 from J, leaving 12 bases between them. The CDR3 covers 13 residues. CDR1 and CDR2 from the germline V gene are SGHRS and YFSETQ. The CDR3 DNA reads TGCGCCAGCAGCATTGTGGGGGGGACTGAAGCTTTCTTT. As protein: CASSIVGGTEAFF.

This chain uses TRBV19 with TRBJ2-7; TRBD1 matches 7 bases. The V segment lost 5 bases and the J segment 6 bases; nucleotides outside the gene matches: 10. The CDR3 has 14 amino acids. The germline CDR1 and CDR2 sequences are LNHDA and SQIVND (reference sequence). The CDR3 is CASSEQGGLGEQYF. The CDR3, as DNA: TGTGCCAGTAGTGAACAAGGGGGCTTGGGCGAGCAGTACTTC. Combining the CDR3 with reference TRBV19 and TRBJ2-7 gives the whole variable domain DGGITQSPKYLFRKEGQNVTLSCEQNLNHDAMYWYRQDPGQGLRLIYYSQIVNDFQKGDIAEGYSVSREKKESFPLTVTSAQKNPTAFYLCASSEQGGLGEQYFGPGTRLTVT.

This clone was seen once. The chain recombines TRBV5-4 with TRBJ2-7; 12 bases are shared with TRBD2. Per the germline V gene, CDR1 is SGHNT and CDR2 is YYREEE (reference sequence). The CDR3 has 15 residues. V gave up 2 bases and J gave up 2 bases; unmatched junction bases: 2. The DNA of the CDR3 is TGTGCCAGCAGCTTCACTAGCGGGAGGACCTACGAGCAGTACTTC. Its translation: CASSFTSGRTYEQYF.

V and J are TRBV19 and TRBJ2-7; weak D call: TRBD1 (7 bases). The length of the CDR3 is 15 residues. Trimming removed 3 bases at V and 0 bases at J, with 12 bases between. The germline V gene has CDR1 LNHDA and CDR2 SQIVND (reference sequence). The CDR3: CASSIQGGSSYEQYF. CDR3 DNA sequence: TGTGCCAGTAGTATCCAGGGGGGCAGCTCCTACGAGCAGTACTTC.

The V gene is TRBV7-9, the J gene TRBJ1-3, with D maybe TRBD1 (6 bases). Germline CDR1 reads SEHNR; CDR2 reads FQNEAQ (reference sequence). This CDR3 contains 15 residues. Trimming removed 6 bases from V and 0 bases from J, with 12 bases in between. CDR3 residues: CASRATGNSGNTIYF. The CDR3, as DNA: TGTGCCAGCAGAGCGACAGGAAACTCTGGAAACACCATATATTTT.

This clone was seen a single time. J is TRBJ2-5 and V is TRBV5-1; 9 nucleotides align to TRBD2. Looked up from germline, CDR1 is SGHRS and CDR2 is YFSETQ. V lost 7 bases to trimming and J lost 11 bases; unmatched junction nucleotides: 15. CDR3 size: 14 residues. The CDR3 sequence: CASCHLAGSGEQYF. DNA of the CDR3: TGCGCCAGCTGCCATCTAGCGGGAAGCGGGGAGCAGTACTTC.

The chain recombines TRBV9 with TRBJ2-7, with 8 positions matching TRBD1. CDR1 is SGDLS, CDR2 YYNGEE, per germline. Trimming took 3 bases from V and 7 from J; bases not matched to a gene: 12. The CDR3 spans 15 residues. The CDR3 protein is CASSAAGTGLKEQYF. CDR3 DNA sequence: TGTGCCAGCAGCGCCGCCGGGACAGGTTTGAAAGAGCAGTACTTC.

The chain links TRBV7-2 to TRBJ1-2; the match to TRBD1 covers 8 bases. This CDR3 has 14 residues. Germline lookup yields CDR1 SGHTA and CDR2 FQGNSA. Trimming took 7 bases from V and 4 from J; bases not matched to a gene: 8. Here the CDR3 DNA reads TGTGCCAGCAAAAGGACAGGGTCGATCTATGGCTACACCTTC. Its protein is CASKRTGSIYGYTF.

This clone was observed a few times. The junction departs from germline at one end; a sequencing error may be responsible. The chain carries TRBV4-1 and TRBJ1-5, with TRBD1 identical over 7 bases. Germline V gene sequence: CDR1 MGHRA, CDR2 YSYEKL. This CDR3 is 15 amino acids long. The CDR3 sequence is CASSQEVTGDQPQNF. CDR3 nucleotides: TGCGCCAGCAGCCAAGAGGTAACAGGGGATCAGCCCCAGAATTTT.

This chain uses TRBV5-6 with TRBJ2-7, with 9 bases aligning to TRBD1. Per the germline V gene, CDR1 is SGHDT and CDR2 is YYEEEE. This CDR3 is 13 amino acids long. Trimming cost V 3 bases and J 3 bases; bases outside gene matches: 1. The CDR3 here is CASSSGQGYEQYF. The CDR3 bases are TGTGCCAGCAGCTCGGGACAGGGCTACGAGCAGTACTTC.

The gene calls are TRBV27 and TRBJ2-3; 12 nucleotides align to TRBD2. CDR1 and CDR2 from the germline V gene are MNHEY and SMNVEV (reference sequence). After removal of 4 bases from V and 3 bases from J, the junction contained 11 bases not matched to a gene. The CDR3 has 18 amino acids. The CDR3 reads CASSSTKRLAGVTDTQYF. CDR3 nucleotides: TGTGCCAGCAGTTCAACAAAACGACTAGCGGGAGTAACAGATACGCAGTATTTT.

V gene TRBV18 combines with J gene TRBJ2-3, with D maybe TRBD2 (6 bases). V gave up 0 bases and J gave up 5 bases, with 21 bases separating them. The germline CDR1 and CDR2 sequences are KGHSH and LQKENI. The CDR3 contains 18 residues. CDR3: CASSPPARIGGWVDTQYF. CDR3 nucleotides: TGTGCCAGCTCACCACCGGCGCGTATCGGGGGATGGGTAGATACGCAGTATTTT.